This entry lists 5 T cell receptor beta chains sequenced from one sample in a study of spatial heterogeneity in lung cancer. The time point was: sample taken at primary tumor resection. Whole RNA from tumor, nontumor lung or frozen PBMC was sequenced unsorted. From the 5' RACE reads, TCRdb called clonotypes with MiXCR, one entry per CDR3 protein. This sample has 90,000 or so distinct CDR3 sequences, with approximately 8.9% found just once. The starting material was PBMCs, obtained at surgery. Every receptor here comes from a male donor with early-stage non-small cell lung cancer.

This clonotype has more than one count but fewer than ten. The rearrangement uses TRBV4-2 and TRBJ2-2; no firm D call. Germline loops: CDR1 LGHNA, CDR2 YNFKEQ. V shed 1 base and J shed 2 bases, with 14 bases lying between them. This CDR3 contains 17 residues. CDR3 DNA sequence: TGTGCCAGCAGCCAAGCTGGCCGGTTGGGAAACACCGGGGAGCTGTTTTTT. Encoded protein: CASSQAGRLGNTGELFF.

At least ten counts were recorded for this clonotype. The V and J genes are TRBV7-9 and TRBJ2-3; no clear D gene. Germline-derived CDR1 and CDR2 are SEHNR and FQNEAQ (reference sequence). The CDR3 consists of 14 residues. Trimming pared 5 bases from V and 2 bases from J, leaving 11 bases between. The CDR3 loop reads CASSPNWSTDTQYF. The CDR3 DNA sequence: TGTGCCAGCAGCCCGAATTGGTCCACAGATACGCAGTATTTT. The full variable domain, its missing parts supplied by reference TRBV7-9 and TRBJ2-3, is DTGVSQNPRHKITKRGQNVTFRCDPISEHNRLYWYRQTLGQGPEFLTYFQNEAQLEKSRLLSDRFSAERPKGSFSTLEIQRTEQGDSAMYLCASSPNWSTDTQYFGPGTRLTVL.

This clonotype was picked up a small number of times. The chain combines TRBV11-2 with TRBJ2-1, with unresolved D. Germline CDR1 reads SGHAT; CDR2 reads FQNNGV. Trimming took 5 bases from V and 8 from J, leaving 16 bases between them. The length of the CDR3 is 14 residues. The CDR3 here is CASSPNWGGDEQFF. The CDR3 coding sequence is TGTGCCAGCAGCCCGAACTGGGGTGGGGATGAGCAGTTCTTC.

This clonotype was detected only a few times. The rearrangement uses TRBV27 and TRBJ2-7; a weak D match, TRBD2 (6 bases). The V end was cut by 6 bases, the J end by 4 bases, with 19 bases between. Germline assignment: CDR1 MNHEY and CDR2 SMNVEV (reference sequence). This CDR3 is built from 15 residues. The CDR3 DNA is TGTGCCAGCAGAGCTCGCCCGGGACTTGCTTACGAGCAGTACTTC. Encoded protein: CASRARPGLAYEQYF.

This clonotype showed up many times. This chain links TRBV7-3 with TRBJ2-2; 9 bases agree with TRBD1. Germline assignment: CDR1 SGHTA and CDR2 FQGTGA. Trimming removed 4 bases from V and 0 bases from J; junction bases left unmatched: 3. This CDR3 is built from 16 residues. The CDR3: CASSSTGGTNTGELFF. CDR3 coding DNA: TGTGCCAGCAGCTCGACAGGGGGGACGAACACCGGGGAGCTGTTTTTT.